Each of the 25 T cell receptor beta chains below was sequenced from the same sample in a study of T-cell reconstitution after alpha-beta-depleted transplantation in children. The library targeted TCRbeta and was prepared with unique molecular identifiers. Using its own MiXCR run on the PCR reads, TCRdb lists one record per CDR3 protein. Found here are 400,000 to 550,000 distinct CDR3 sequences, under 12% of them singletons; the top ten hold about 2.1%. The material sequenced was PBMCs, taken before TCRalphabeta/CD19-depleted stem cell transplant. The source is a child under 10 years old with inherited bone marrow failure, due to receive a stem cell transplant.

On this clonotype itself: A read error may be the cause here, since a much bigger clone is one base away. The chain has TRBV28 and TRBJ2-5, with 8 nucleotides matching TRBD2. There are 14 residues in the CDR3. Germline V gene sequence: CDR1 MDHEN, CDR2 SYDVKM. CDR3 bases: TGTGCCAGCAGTTTGGGCGGGAGGCGCGAGAGCCAGTACTTC. It codes for CASSLGGRRESQYF. The complete variable domain, with remaining parts taken from reference TRBV28 and TRBJ2-5, reads DVKVTQSSRYLVKRTGEKVFLECVQDMDHENMFWYRQDPGLGLRLIYFSYDVKMKEKGDIPEGYSVSREKKERFSLILESASTNQTSMYLCASSLGGRRESQYFGPGTRLLVL.

As for this clonotype: A read error may produce the germline difference seen at one junction end. This chain uses TRBV7-2 with TRBJ1-2; D is perhaps TRBD1 (6 bases). This CDR3 spans 12 amino acids. CDR1 SGHTA and CDR2 FQGNSA come from the germline V gene. The CDR3: CAGSLMGAGYTF. The DNA for the CDR3 is TGTGCCGGCAGCTTAATGGGGGCGGGCTACACCTTC.

This clonotype was observed at least ten times. The chain carries TRBV29-1 and TRBJ2-3; 12 nucleotides line up with TRBD2. The germline V gene encodes CDR1 SQVTM and CDR2 ANQGSEA. This CDR3 comprises 17 residues. The ends lost 4 bases at V and 4 bases at J; junction bases unmatched: 12. CDR3 amino acids: CSVGGLAGGPRSDTQYF. CDR3 DNA: TGCAGCGTTGGTGGTCTAGCGGGAGGGCCACGGTCAGATACGCAGTATTTT.

The V and J genes are TRBV5-1 and TRBJ2-1, with TRBD2 matching 11 bases. Trimming at V came to 2 bases and at J to 0 bases, leaving 13 bases not matched to a gene. This CDR3 has 20 residues. Germline V lookup: CDR1 SGHRS, CDR2 YFSETQ. This CDR3 reads CASSLLPGVAGGSSYNEQFF. The CDR3 nucleotides are TGCGCCAGCAGCTTACTACCGGGGGTAGCGGGAGGGAGCTCCTACAATGAGCAGTTCTTC. Drawing the rest from reference TRBV5-1 and TRBJ2-1, the complete variable domain is KAGVTQTPRYLIKTRGQQVTLSCSPISGHRSVSWYQQTPGQGLQFLFEYFSETQRNKGNFPGRFSGRQFSNSRSEMNVSTLELGDSALYLCASSLLPGVAGGSSYNEQFFGPGTRLTVL.

This clonotype was picked up one time. With a much larger clone just one base away, this may be a read error. The rearrangement links TRBV28 to TRBJ2-1; TRBD2 aligns across 11 bases. Germline V CDR1 and CDR2: MDHEN, SYDVKM. With V trimmed by 10 bases and J by 4 bases, 6 bases remained unmatched. The CDR3 is 14 residues long. This chain's CDR3 is CATRLAGFYNEQFF. CDR3 bases: TGTGCCACCCGACTAGCGGGATTTTACAATGAGCAGTTCTTC.

This clonotype was counted many times. A read error may account for a junction end that differs from germline. The chain joins TRBV12-3 or TRBV12-4 to TRBJ1-4; D call uncertain. The CDR3 is 11 residues long. In DNA form, the CDR3 reads TGTGCCAGCAGTTTAAGGGAAAGACTGTTTTTT. Residues: CASSLRERLFF.

This clonotype was counted at least ten times. The rearrangement links TRBV28 to TRBJ2-5; 14 positions agree with TRBD2. The V segment lost 3 bases and the J segment 5 bases; nucleotides outside the gene matches: 2. The germline V gene encodes CDR1 MDHEN and CDR2 SYDVKM. The CDR3 runs 15 residues. CDR3 region: CASSLGLAGDETQYF. In DNA, the CDR3 is TGTGCCAGCAGTTTGGGACTAGCGGGAGACGAGACCCAGTACTTC. Combining the CDR3 with reference TRBV28 and TRBJ2-5 gives the whole variable domain DVKVTQSSRYLVKRTGEKVFLECVQDMDHENMFWYRQDPGLGLRLIYFSYDVKMKEKGDIPEGYSVSREKKERFSLILESASTNQTSMYLCASSLGLAGDETQYFGPGTRLLVL.

This clonotype has a count of ten or more. V is TRBV29-1 and J is TRBJ2-1; D is possibly TRBD2 (6 bases). The germline V and J ends were trimmed by 6 bases and 0 bases, with 12 bases remaining between them. CDR3 length: 14 amino acids. Germline values: CDR1 SQVTM, CDR2 ANQGSEA. The DNA for the CDR3 is TGCAGCGTCAGAGACGGGAGCTCCTACAATGAGCAGTTCTTC. Protein sequence: CSVRDGSSYNEQFF.

This clonotype has a count of ten or more. The CDR3 region is CASSPGRTWAYEQYF. CDR3 DNA sequence: TGTGCCAGCAGTCCTGGGAGGACCTGGGCCTACGAGCAGTACTTC. The chain uses TRBV28 and TRBJ2-7; D perhaps matches TRBD2 (6 bases). In germline, CDR1 is MDHEN, CDR2 SYDVKM. The CDR3 extends over 15 amino acids. The V gene lost 5 bases and the J gene lost 2 bases, with 16 bases spanning the gap.

This clonotype was counted many times. This rearrangement joins TRBV20-1 to TRBJ2-3; 11 bases match TRBD1. V lost 4 bases to trimming and J lost 4 bases; unmatched junction nucleotides: 16. The germline CDR1 and CDR2 sequences are DFQATT and SNEGSKA (reference sequence). The CDR3 consists of 18 residues. The CDR3 nucleotides read TGCAGTGCTACCGGGACAGGGGGTGGTCTAGGATCCTCAGATACGCAGTATTTT. Encoded protein: CSATGTGGGLGSSDTQYF.

This clonotype was seen repeatedly, ten times or more. This chain joins TRBV6-5 and TRBJ1-5; D gene uncertain. Germline V lookup: CDR1 MNHEY, CDR2 SVGAGI. Trimming took 5 bases from V and 1 from J, leaving 6 bases between them. The CDR3 has 13 amino acids. CDR3 DNA: TGTGCCAGCAGTCGGCACAGCAATCAGCCCCAGCATTTT. This encodes CASSRHSNQPQHF.

This clonotype appeared a few times. Written as DNA, the CDR3 is TGTGCCAGCAGCTTATTTGGGACTAGCGGCTACAATGAGCAGTTCTTC. Translating it yields CASSLFGTSGYNEQFF. J is TRBJ2-1 and V is TRBV7-2; 11 bases match TRBD2. V was clipped by 2 bases and J by 3 bases; unmatched bases: 3. CDR3 size: 16 residues. Germline CDR1 and CDR2: SGHTA and FQGNSA.

With respect to this clonotype: A read error may be the cause here, since a much bigger clone is one base away. The V call is TRBV20-1, the J call TRBJ2-6, with 14 bases identical to TRBD2. The germline V gene encodes CDR1 DFQATT and CDR2 SNEGSKA (reference sequence). The CDR3 covers 18 residues. The CDR3 DNA follows: TGCAGTGCTCCCCGACTAGCGGGAGGGTACTCTGGGGCCAAAGTCCTGACTTTC. Translating it yields CSAPRLAGGYSGAKVLTF.

The chain carries TRBV4-2 and TRBJ2-5; D may be TRBD1 or TRBD2 (5 bases each). V gave up 0 bases and J gave up 6 bases, with 8 bases separating them. Germline CDR1 LGHNA, CDR2 YNFKEQ. The CDR3 runs to 13 residues. The CDR3 protein is CASSQEEGQTQYF. CDR3 DNA sequence: TGTGCCAGCAGCCAAGAAGAGGGGCAGACCCAGTACTTC.

At least ten counts were recorded for this clonotype. The chain carries TRBV7-2 and TRBJ2-3; TRBD2 matches at 11 bases. The V and J ends lost 4 bases and 4 bases, in that order; junction bases with no gene match: 7. CDR3 length: 16 amino acids. Germline values: CDR1 SGHTA, CDR2 FQGNSA. The CDR3 region has the DNA TGTGCCAGCAGCTCGCTAGCGGGAGGTTGGGCAGATACGCAGTATTTT. Its protein is CASSSLAGGWADTQYF.

This chain joins TRBV24-1 and TRBJ2-1, with 8 bases matching TRBD2. The CDR3 loop spans 16 amino acids. The V gene's germline CDR1 is KGHDR and CDR2 SFDVKD. With 0 bases clipped from V and 6 bases from J, the junction kept 6 bases outside the gene matches. The CDR3 DNA reads as TGTGCCACCAGTGATTTGTCGGGGGGGGCGTTCAATGAGCAGTTCTTC. It translates to CATSDLSGGAFNEQFF.

CDR3 residues: CASSLDSTEANYGYTF. As DNA, the CDR3 is TGTGCCAGCAGCTTAGATTCGACCGAAGCTAACTATGGCTACACCTTC. This chain joins TRBV7-9 and TRBJ1-2; D ambiguous. Germline CDR1 SEHNR, CDR2 FQNEAQ (reference sequence). V lost 1 base and J lost 0, with 12 bases in between. This CDR3 region has 16 residues.

The table lists this clonotype with many counts. The rearrangement joins TRBV7-9 to TRBJ2-7; 8 bases map to TRBD2. This CDR3 comprises 15 residues. Germline CDR1 reads SEHNR; CDR2 reads FQNEAQ (reference sequence). After removal of 2 bases from V and 1 base from J, the junction contained 4 bases not matched to a gene. Here the CDR3 reads CASSLLGGRSYEQYF. DNA of the CDR3: TGTGCCAGCAGCTTACTAGGCGGGAGGTCCTACGAGCAGTACTTC.

The chain combines TRBV5-1 with TRBJ2-7, with D perhaps matching TRBD2 (6 bases). Trimming took off 3 bases at V and 3 bases at J, with 13 bases between the two ends. The CDR3 is made up of 14 amino acids. CDR1 and CDR2 (germline): SGHRS, YFSETQ. The CDR3 loop reads CASSSGDGHYEQYF. CDR3 DNA sequence: TGCGCCAGCAGCTCGGGGGACGGGCACTACGAGCAGTACTTC.

This clonotype has ten or more counts. The chain joins TRBV20-1 to TRBJ2-7; D call uncertain. Germline values: CDR1 DFQATT, CDR2 SNEGSKA (reference sequence). The CDR3 spans 12 residues. V gave up 6 bases and J gave up 2 bases, with 11 bases separating them. CDR3 loop: CSANSWAYEQYF. DNA for the CDR3: TGCAGTGCCAACAGTTGGGCCTACGAGCAGTACTTC.

This clonotype was counted at least ten times. This chain connects TRBV2 to TRBJ2-1; no firm D call. The CDR3 runs to 11 residues. V gave up 6 bases and J gave up 6 bases, with 6 bases separating them. CDR1 and CDR2 (germline): SNHLY, FYNNEI. The CDR3 sequence: CASRAFNEQFF. The DNA of the CDR3 is TGTGCCAGCAGAGCCTTCAATGAGCAGTTCTTC.

This clonotype was recorded once. V gene TRBV30 combines with J gene TRBJ2-5, with TRBD1 identical over 9 bases. CDR3 length: 13 residues. Germline CDR1 is GTSNPN and CDR2 is SVGIG (reference sequence). J was trimmed by 5 bases and V by 5 bases; bases with no gene match: 6. The CDR3 loop is CAWGQGLLETQYF. The CDR3 bases are TGTGCCTGGGGACAGGGGCTGCTTGAGACCCAGTACTTC.

This chain joins TRBV4-1 and TRBJ2-7; D not resolved. Trimming stripped 3 bases from V and 3 bases from J, with 9 bases between. CDR1 and CDR2 (germline): MGHRA, YSYEKL. The length of the CDR3 is 13 residues. CDR3 residues: CASSQATDYEQYF. The CDR3 DNA sequence: TGCGCCAGCAGCCAGGCTACAGACTACGAGCAGTACTTC.

On this clonotype itself: One end of the junction varies from germline; a read error may be responsible. The V gene is TRBV11-2, the J gene TRBJ2-3; 10 bases map to TRBD2. Germline V gives CDR1 SGHAT, CDR2 FQNNGV. The CDR3 runs to 18 residues. CDR3 nucleotides: TGTGCCAGCGGCTTAGTAGGGTTGACTAGCGGGTCCACAGATACGCAGTATTTT. Translation: CASGLVGLTSGSTDTQYF.

Details on this clonotype: Because it lacks the conserved phenylalanine or tryptophan at the end, this CDR3 is likely a read error. The genes are TRBV6-1 and TRBJ2-7, with 9 bases fitting TRBD1. V trimming: 7 bases; J trimming: 3 bases; junction bases outside the gene matches: 4. This CDR3 contains 13 residues. Per germline, CDR1 MNHNS and CDR2 SASEGT. In DNA form, the CDR3 reads TGTGCCAGCACTGGGACAGGGTTCTACGAGCAGTACCTC. It codes for CASTGTGFYEQYL.